This T cell receptor (beta chain) came from a study of control samples from healthy donors and cancer patients. Assay used: immunoSEQ multiplex PCR; TCRdb lists only in-frame clones, some missing. The repertoire consists of approximately 140,000 clones, with approximately 91% occurring once and the leading ten covering 8.5% to 9.5%. V lost 4 bases and J lost 6, with 16 bases in between. Germline loops: CDR1 MDHEN, CDR2 SYDVKM. This CDR3 has 15 amino acids. This receptor was identified in a woman in her 30s in good health. The chain is built from TRBV28 and TRBJ1-5; no firm D call. Sequencing was carried out using blood. The chain's CDR3 is CASSSPGSPVQPQHF. For the CDR3, the DNA is TGTGCCAGCAGTTCCCCGGGCTCCCCTGTTCAGCCCCAGCATTTT.